This passage covers 14 T cell receptor beta chains from one sample sequenced in a study of beta chain features in type 1 diabetes (dated by TCRdb to the late 2010s). Paper-wide results and their limitations: Type 1 diabetes patients showed a moderate but significant shortening of TCRB CDR3 length in all four CD4+ subsets.

Their antigens are not known. Libraries were prepared through the immunoSEQ multiplex PCR assay. The entire amount of isolated RNA was reverse transcribed using the High Capacity cDNA Reverse Transcription Kit, so the sequenced TCRB transcripts were expressed ones. TCRdb re-hosts the immuneACCESS table, in-frame sequences only. Its copies lack some clones; in the studies checked, an unresolved V gene accounts for under half of them, and the cause for the rest is not known. This sample is represented by around 160,000 clones; around 9.7% of them were singletons. Roughly 0.7% of the sample is in the top ten clones. The sample consisted of central memory CD4+ T cells from blood. The receptors shown here come from a woman in her thirties with type 1 diabetes.

V usage is TRBV9 and J usage is TRBJ1-2, with TRBD1 matching 9 bases. Unmatched junction bases numbered 14, after V lost 0 bases and J lost 5 bases. Germline lookup yields CDR1 SGDLS and CDR2 YYNGEE. The CDR3 contains 18 residues. The DNA of the CDR3 is TGTGCCAGCAGCGTAGGAAAGAGGAGGACAGGGGAATGGTATGGCTACACCTTC. Its translation is CASSVGKRRTGEWYGYTF. The full variable domain, with the rest looked up from reference TRBV9 and TRBJ1-2, is DSGVTQTPKHLITATGQRVTLRCSPRSGDLSVYWYQQSLDQGLQFLIQYYNGEERAKGNILERFSAQQFPDLHSELNLSSLELGDSALYFCASSVGKRRTGEWYGYTFGSGTRLTVV.

The chain carries TRBV7-9 and TRBJ2-1; D is possibly TRBD1 (5 bases). The ends were cut back, 5 bases at V and 2 bases at J, with 13 bases in the middle. CDR1 is SEHNR, CDR2 FQNEAQ, per germline (reference sequence). The CDR3 covers 15 residues. CDR3 in amino acids: CASSHQGPTYNEQFF. The CDR3 DNA sequence: TGTGCCAGCAGCCATCAGGGCCCGACCTACAATGAGCAGTTCTTC. The full variable domain, completed using reference TRBV7-9 and TRBJ2-1, is DTGVSQNPRHKITKRGQNVTFRCDPISEHNRLYWYRQTLGQGPEFLTYFQNEAQLEKSRLLSDRFSAERPKGSFSTLEIQRTEQGDSAMYLCASSHQGPTYNEQFFGPGTRLTVL.

This clone was recorded many times. Additional DNA sequences in this sample encode the identical CDR3. The V and J genes are TRBV29-1 and TRBJ1-1; 8 positions agree with TRBD1. V lost 7 bases and J lost 0; bases outside the gene matches: 10. The CDR3 loop spans 15 amino acids. Germline CDR1 reads SQVTM; CDR2 reads ANQGSEA. CDR3 DNA sequence: TGCAGCGCTTCAGGGGGCTGGGGGATGAACACTGAAGCTTTCTTT. Protein: CSASGGWGMNTEAFF.

This clone was counted a few times. This chain joins TRBV5-6 and TRBJ2-7; TRBD1 aligns across 7 bases. Germline CDR1 SGHDT, CDR2 YYEEEE. The V segment lost 4 bases and the J segment 2 bases; nucleotides outside the gene matches: 3. The length of the CDR3 is 13 residues. This CDR3 is CASSMDRTYEQYF. The CDR3 nucleotides read TGTGCCAGCAGCATGGACAGGACCTACGAGCAGTACTTC.

The chain is built from TRBV5-4 and TRBJ2-4; a weak D match, TRBD1 (5 bases). Trimming shortened V by 3 bases and J by 6 bases, and 16 bases separated the two germline ends. This CDR3 spans 15 amino acids. Per germline, CDR1 SGHNT and CDR2 YYREEE (reference sequence). The CDR3 loop reads CASSSVSQGRNIQYF. The CDR3 DNA reads as TGTGCCAGCAGCTCAGTTTCCCAGGGTAGAAACATTCAGTACTTC.

This clone was detected a few times. The rearrangement uses TRBV13 and TRBJ2-1; 8 bases map to TRBD2. CDR1 and CDR2 (germline): PRHDT, FYEKMQ (reference sequence). This CDR3 region has 14 residues. V lost 1 base, J lost 7 bases, and 3 bases stayed unmatched. The CDR3 nucleotides are TGTGCCAGCAGCTTAGTCCTAGCGGGTAATGAGCAGTTCTTC. It encodes CASSLVLAGNEQFF.

This clone has just a few counts. J is TRBJ1-5 and V is TRBV4-1, with 7 bases fitting TRBD1. Germline V gene sequence: CDR1 MGHRA, CDR2 YSYEKL. This CDR3 contains 15 residues. V lost 3 bases and J lost 6; bases outside the gene matches: 8. Written as DNA, the CDR3 is TGCGCCAGCAGCCAGTCAGGAGGGGGCCTTCAGCCCCAGCATTTT. Amino acids: CASSQSGGGLQPQHF.

This clone was found a few times. V usage is TRBV7-9 and J usage is TRBJ2-7; D is unclear. From germline, CDR1 is SEHNR and CDR2 FQNEAQ (reference sequence). The CDR3 consists of 13 residues. Deletions cut 3 bases from V and 4 bases from J, with 10 bases between. CDR3 sequence (DNA): TGTGCCAGCAGCTTGGCGGATATTTACGAGCAGTACTTC. Encoded protein: CASSLADIYEQYF.

This clone was seen more than once but under ten times. The chain links TRBV28 to TRBJ1-2, with 9 bases identical to TRBD1. The CDR3 loop spans 14 amino acids. Trimming cost V 7 bases and J 8 bases; bases outside gene matches: 11. Germline CDR1 reads MDHEN; CDR2 reads SYDVKM. The CDR3 loop is CASTPGQGTGGYTF. The CDR3 nucleotides are TGTGCCAGCACCCCGGGACAGGGAACGGGAGGCTACACCTTC.

The chain employs TRBV7-9 and TRBJ2-3; D may be TRBD1 (6 bases). The V end was cut by 5 bases, the J end by 3 bases, with 9 bases between. The CDR3 is made up of 13 amino acids. The germline CDR1 and CDR2 sequences are SEHNR and FQNEAQ (reference sequence). The CDR3 DNA reads TGTGCCAGCAGCATCGGACAGACAGATACGCAGTATTTT. Protein product: CASSIGQTDTQYF.

This chain links TRBV19 with TRBJ2-1, with TRBD2 matching over 13 bases. Germline-derived CDR1 and CDR2 are LNHDA and SQIVND (reference sequence). This CDR3 has 16 residues. Trimming took 4 bases from V and 8 from J; bases not matched to a gene: 8. Here the CDR3 DNA reads TGTGCCAGTAGTAACACCGGGACTAGCGGGATATATGAGCAGTTCTTC. Amino acid sequence: CASSNTGTSGIYEQFF.

This clone was counted between two and nine times. J is TRBJ2-5 and V is TRBV28; the match to TRBD1 covers 8 bases. CDR3 size: 16 residues. Germline V gene lookup returns CDR1 MDHEN and CDR2 SYDVKM. V shed 3 bases, J shed 3 bases, and the junction held 9 bases outside the gene matches. The CDR3 spells CASSFGQGLTEETQYF. The CDR3 bases are TGTGCCAGCAGTTTCGGACAGGGATTGACCGAAGAGACCCAGTACTTC.

This clone was counted a few times. This chain's CDR3 is CAWSPQIRLTRYTF. As DNA, the CDR3 is TGTGCCTGGAGTCCCCAAATCAGGCTTACTCGCTACACCTTC. The V and J genes are TRBV30 and TRBJ1-2; no reliable D call. V lost 2 bases and J lost 9, with 19 bases in between. This CDR3 has 14 residues. Per germline, CDR1 GTSNPN and CDR2 SVGIG (reference sequence).

V and J are TRBV11-3 and TRBJ2-7; D perhaps matches TRBD1 (5 bases). V was shortened by 5 bases and J by 3 bases, with 11 bases between the two germline ends. Germline CDR1 reads SGHNT; CDR2 reads YENEEA. The CDR3 runs 13 residues. The CDR3 region has the DNA TGTGCCAGCAGCCACGTTCAGGGCTACGAGCAGTACTTC. Translation: CASSHVQGYEQYF.